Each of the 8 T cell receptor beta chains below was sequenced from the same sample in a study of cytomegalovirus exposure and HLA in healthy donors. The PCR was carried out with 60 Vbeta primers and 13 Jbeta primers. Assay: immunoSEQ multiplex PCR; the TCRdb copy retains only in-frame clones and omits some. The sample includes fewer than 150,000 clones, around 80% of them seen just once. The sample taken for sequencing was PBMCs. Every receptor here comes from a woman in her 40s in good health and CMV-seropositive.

The CDR3: CASSADPVNTEAFF. CDR3 nucleotide sequence: TGCGCCAGCAGCGCCGATCCGGTGAACACTGAAGCTTTCTTT. The chain recombines TRBV5-1 with TRBJ1-1; unclear D gene. V lost 4 bases, J lost 0 bases, and 10 bases lay in between. The germline CDR1 and CDR2 sequences are SGHRS and YFSETQ. The CDR3 contains 14 residues.

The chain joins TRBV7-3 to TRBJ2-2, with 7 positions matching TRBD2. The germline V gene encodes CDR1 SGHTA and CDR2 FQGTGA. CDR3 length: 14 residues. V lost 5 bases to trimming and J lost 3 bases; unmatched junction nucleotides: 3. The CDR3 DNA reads TGTGCCAGCAGCCCTAGCGGTTACACCGGGGAGCTGTTTTTT. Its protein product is CASSPSGYTGELFF.

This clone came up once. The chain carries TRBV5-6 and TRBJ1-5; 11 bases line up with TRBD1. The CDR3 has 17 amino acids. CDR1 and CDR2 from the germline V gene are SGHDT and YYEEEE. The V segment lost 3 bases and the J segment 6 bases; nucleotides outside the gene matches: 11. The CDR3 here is CASSWNRTGGNRQPQHF. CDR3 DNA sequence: TGTGCCAGCAGCTGGAATCGGACAGGGGGCAATCGTCAGCCCCAGCATTTT.

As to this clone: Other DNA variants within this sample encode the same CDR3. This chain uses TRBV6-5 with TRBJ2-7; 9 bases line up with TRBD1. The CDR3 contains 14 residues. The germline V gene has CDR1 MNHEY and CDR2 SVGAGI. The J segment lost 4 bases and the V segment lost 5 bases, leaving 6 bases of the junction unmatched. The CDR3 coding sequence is TGTGCCAGCAGTCCCGGGACAGGGAGATACGAGCAGTACTTC. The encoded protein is CASSPGTGRYEQYF.

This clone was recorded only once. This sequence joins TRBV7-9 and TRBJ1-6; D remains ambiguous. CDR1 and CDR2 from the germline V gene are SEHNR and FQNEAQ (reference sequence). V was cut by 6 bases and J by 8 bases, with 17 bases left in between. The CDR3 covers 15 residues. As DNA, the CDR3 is TGTGCCAGCAGTCTGAGGGCCGTCTCCTATTCACCCCTCCACTTT. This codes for CASSLRAVSYSPLHF.

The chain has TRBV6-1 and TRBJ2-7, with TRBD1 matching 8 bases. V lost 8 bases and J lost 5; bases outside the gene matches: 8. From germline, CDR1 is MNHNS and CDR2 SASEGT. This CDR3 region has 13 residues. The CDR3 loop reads CASLRTGRDEQYF. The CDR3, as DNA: TGTGCCAGCCTCAGGACAGGGCGCGACGAGCAGTACTTC.

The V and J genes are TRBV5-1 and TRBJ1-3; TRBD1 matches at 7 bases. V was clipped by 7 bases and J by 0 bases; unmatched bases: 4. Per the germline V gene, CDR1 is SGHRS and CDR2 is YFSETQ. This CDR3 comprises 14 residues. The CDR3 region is CASGDRDSGNTIYF. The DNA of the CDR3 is TGCGCCAGCGGGGACAGAGACTCTGGAAACACCATATATTTT.

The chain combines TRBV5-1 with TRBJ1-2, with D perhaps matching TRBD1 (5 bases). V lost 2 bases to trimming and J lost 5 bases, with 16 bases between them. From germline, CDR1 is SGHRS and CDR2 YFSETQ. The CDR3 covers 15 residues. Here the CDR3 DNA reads TGCGCCAGCAGCTTCGGCGGGGCGGAAGGTTATGGCTACACCTTC. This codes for CASSFGGAEGYGYTF.